This T cell receptor (beta chain) was sequenced for a study of control samples from healthy donors and cancer patients. The protocol was immunoSEQ multiplex PCR, while the TCRdb copy is restricted to in-frame clones and leaves out a portion. The sample consists of 150,000 to 200,000 clones, around 88% of them appearing once. The V gene end was trimmed by 4 bases and the J gene end by 10 bases; junction bases not matched to a gene: 11. The CDR3 has 15 amino acids. The V gene's germline CDR1 is WNHNN and CDR2 SYGVQD (reference sequence). The TCR was taken from a woman aged 25 to 45 in good health. The specimen was blood. This sequence joins TRBV10-1 and TRBJ2-1; 9 bases match TRBD2. CDR3 amino acids: CASSGFGGGAEEQFF. CDR3 bases: TGCGCCAGCAGTGGCTTCGGCGGGGGGGCTGAGGAGCAGTTCTTC.